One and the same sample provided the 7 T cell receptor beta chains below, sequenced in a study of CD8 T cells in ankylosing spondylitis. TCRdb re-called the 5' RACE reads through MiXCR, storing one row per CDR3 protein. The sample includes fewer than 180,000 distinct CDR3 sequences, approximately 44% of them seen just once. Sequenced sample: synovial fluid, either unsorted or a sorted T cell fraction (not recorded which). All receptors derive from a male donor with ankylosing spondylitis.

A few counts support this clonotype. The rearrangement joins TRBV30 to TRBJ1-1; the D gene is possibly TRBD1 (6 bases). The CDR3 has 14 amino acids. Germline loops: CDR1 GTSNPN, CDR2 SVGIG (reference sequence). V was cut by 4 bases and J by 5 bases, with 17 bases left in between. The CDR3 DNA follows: TGTGCCTGGACCCCGGGGGGGGGGCGGACTGAAGCTTTCTTT. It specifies CAWTPGGGRTEAFF. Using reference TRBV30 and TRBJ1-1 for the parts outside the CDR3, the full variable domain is SQTIHQWPATLVQPVGSPLSLECTVEGTSNPNLYWYRQAAGRGLQLLFYSVGIGQISSEVPQNLSASRPQDRQFILSSKKLLLSDSGFYLCAWTPGGGRTEAFFGQGTRLTVV.

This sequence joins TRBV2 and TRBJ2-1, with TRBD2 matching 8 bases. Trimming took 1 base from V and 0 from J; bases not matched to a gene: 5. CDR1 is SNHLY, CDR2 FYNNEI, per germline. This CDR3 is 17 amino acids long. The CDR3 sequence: CASSEELAGGSYNEQFF. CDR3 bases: TGTGCCAGCAGTGAAGAGCTAGCGGGTGGCTCCTACAATGAGCAGTTCTTC.

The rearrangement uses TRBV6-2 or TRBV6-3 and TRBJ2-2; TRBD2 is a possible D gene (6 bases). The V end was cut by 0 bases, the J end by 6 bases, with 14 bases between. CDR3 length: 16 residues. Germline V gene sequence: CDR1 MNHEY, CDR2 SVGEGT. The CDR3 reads CASSYSGGQPAGELFF. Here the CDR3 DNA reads TGTGCCAGCAGTTACTCAGGAGGGCAGCCGGCCGGGGAGCTGTTTTTT.

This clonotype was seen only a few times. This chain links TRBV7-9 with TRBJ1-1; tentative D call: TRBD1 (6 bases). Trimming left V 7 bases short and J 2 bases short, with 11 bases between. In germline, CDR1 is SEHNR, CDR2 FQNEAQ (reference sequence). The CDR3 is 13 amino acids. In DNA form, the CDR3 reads TGTGCCAGCACGTGGGGGGGCAACACTGAAGCTTTCTTT. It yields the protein CASTWGGNTEAFF.

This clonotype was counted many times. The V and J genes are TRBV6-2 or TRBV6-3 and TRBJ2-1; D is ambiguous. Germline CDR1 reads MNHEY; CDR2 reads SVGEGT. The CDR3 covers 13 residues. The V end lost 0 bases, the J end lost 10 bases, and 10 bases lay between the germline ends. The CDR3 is CASSYSAEREQFF. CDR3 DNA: TGTGCCAGCAGTTACTCGGCGGAAAGGGAGCAGTTCTTC.

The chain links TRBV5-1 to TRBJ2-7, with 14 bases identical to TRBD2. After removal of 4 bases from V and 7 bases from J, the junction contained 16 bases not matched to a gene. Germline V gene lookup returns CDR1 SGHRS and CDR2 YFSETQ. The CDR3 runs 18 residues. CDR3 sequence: CASSTGLAGGSIGWEQYF. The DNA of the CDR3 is TGCGCCAGCAGCACAGGACTAGCGGGAGGTTCGATCGGTTGGGAGCAGTACTTC.

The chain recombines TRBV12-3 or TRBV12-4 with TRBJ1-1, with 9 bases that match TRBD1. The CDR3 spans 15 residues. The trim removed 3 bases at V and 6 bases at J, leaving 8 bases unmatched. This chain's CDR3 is CASSFWTGVVAEAFF. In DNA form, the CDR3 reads TGTGCCAGCAGTTTTTGGACAGGGGTCGTTGCTGAAGCTTTCTTT.